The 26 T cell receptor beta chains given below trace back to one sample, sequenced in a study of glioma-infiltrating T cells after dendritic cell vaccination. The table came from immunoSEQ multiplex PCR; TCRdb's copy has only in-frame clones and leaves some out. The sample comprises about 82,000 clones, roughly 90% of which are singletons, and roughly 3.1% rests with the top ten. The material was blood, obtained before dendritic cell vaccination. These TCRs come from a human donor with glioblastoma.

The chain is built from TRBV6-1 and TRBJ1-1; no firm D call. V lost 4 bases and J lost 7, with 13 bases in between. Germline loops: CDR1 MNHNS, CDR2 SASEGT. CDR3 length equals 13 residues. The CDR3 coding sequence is TGTGCCAGCAGTGGTTTAGGGAGTGATGAAGCTTTCTTT. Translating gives CASSGLGSDEAFF.

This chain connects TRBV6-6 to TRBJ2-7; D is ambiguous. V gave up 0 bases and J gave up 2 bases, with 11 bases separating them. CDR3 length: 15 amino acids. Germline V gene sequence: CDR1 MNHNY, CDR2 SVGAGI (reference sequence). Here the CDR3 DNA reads TGTGCCAGCAGTTACTCCGAGAGAGGAACCTACGAGCAGTACTTC. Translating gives CASSYSERGTYEQYF.

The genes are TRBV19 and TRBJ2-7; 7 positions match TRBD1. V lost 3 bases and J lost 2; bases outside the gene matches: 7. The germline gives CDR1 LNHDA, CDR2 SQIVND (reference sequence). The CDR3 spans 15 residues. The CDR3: CASSISRDRPYEQYF. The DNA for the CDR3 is TGTGCCAGTAGTATCTCCCGGGACAGACCCTACGAGCAGTACTTC.

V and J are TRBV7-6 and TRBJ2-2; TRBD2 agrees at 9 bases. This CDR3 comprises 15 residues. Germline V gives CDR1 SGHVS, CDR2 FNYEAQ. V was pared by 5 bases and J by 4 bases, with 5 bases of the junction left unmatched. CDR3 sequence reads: CASSLVAGVTGELFF. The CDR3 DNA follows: TGTGCCAGCAGCCTGGTAGCGGGGGTCACCGGGGAGCTGTTTTTT.

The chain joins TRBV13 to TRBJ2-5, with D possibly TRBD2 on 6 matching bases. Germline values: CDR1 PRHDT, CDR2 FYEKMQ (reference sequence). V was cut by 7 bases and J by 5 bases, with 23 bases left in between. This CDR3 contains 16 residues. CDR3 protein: CASTFPSGRGLETQYF. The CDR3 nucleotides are TGTGCCAGCACCTTCCCCTCCGGGCGGGGCCTGGAGACCCAGTACTTC. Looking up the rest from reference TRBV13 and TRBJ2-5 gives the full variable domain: AAGVIQSPRHLIKEKRETATLKCYPIPRHDTVYWYQQGPGQDPQFLISFYEKMQSDKGSIPDRFSAQQFSDYHSELNMSSLELGDSALYFCASTFPSGRGLETQYFGPGTRLLVL.

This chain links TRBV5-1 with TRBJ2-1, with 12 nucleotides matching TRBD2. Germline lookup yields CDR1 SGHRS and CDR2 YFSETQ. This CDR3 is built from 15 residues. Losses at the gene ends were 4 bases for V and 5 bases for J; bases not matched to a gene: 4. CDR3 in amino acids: CASSPRLAGDNEQFF. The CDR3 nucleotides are TGCGCCAGCAGCCCCCGACTAGCGGGGGACAATGAGCAGTTCTTC. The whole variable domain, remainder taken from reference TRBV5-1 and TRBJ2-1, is KAGVTQTPRYLIKTRGQQVTLSCSPISGHRSVSWYQQTPGQGLQFLFEYFSETQRNKGNFPGRFSGRQFSNSRSEMNVSTLELGDSALYLCASSPRLAGDNEQFFGPGTRLTVL.

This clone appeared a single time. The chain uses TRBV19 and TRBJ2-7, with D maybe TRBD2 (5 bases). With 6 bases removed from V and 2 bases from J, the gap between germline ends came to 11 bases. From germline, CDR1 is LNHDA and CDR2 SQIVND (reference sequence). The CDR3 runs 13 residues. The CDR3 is CASSPTGTYEQYF. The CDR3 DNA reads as TGTGCCAGTAGCCCGACGGGAACCTACGAGCAGTACTTC.

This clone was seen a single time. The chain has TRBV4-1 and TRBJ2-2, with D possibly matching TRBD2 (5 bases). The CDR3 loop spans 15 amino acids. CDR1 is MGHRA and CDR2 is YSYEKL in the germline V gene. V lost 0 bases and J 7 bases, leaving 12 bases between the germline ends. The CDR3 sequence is CASSQDRLAIGELFF. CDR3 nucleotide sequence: TGCGCCAGCAGCCAAGACCGTCTAGCCATCGGGGAGCTGTTTTTT.

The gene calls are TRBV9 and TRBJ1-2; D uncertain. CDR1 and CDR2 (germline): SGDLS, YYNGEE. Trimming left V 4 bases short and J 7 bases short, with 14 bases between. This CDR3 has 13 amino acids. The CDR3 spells CASSPLGRSGYTF. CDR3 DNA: TGTGCCAGCAGCCCTCTTGGGCGCTCTGGCTACACCTTC.

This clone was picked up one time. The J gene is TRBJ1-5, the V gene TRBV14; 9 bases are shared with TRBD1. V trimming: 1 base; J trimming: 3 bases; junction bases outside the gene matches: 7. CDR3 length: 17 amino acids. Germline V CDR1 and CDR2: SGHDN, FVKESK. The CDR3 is CASSQGGTGKNNQPQHF. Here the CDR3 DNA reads TGTGCCAGCAGCCAAGGGGGGACAGGGAAGAACAATCAGCCCCAGCATTTT.

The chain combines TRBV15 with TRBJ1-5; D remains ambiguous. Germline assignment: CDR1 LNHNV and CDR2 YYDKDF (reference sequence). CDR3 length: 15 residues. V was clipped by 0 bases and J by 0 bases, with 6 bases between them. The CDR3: CATSRELYSNQPQHF. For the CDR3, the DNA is TGTGCCACCAGCAGAGAACTCTATAGCAATCAGCCCCAGCATTTT.

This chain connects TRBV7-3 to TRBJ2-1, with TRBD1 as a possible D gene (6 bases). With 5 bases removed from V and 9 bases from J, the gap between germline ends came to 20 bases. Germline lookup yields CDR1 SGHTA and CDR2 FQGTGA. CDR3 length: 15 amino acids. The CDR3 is CASSLSTGDPGEQFF. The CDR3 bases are TGTGCCAGCAGCCTGTCGACAGGCGACCCAGGTGAGCAGTTCTTC.

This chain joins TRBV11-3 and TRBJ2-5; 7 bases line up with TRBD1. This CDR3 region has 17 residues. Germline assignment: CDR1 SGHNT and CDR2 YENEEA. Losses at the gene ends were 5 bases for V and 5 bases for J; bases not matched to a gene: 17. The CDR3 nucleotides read TGTGCCAGCAGCGCGACAGGGATTAATGATGTGTTGGAGACCCAGTACTTC. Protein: CASSATGINDVLETQYF. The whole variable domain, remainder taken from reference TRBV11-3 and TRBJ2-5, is EAGVVQSPRYKIIEKKQPVAFWCNPISGHNTLYWYLQNLGQGPELLIRYENEEAVDDSQLPKDRFSAERLKGVDSTLKIQPAELGDSAVYLCASSATGINDVLETQYFGPGTRLLVL.

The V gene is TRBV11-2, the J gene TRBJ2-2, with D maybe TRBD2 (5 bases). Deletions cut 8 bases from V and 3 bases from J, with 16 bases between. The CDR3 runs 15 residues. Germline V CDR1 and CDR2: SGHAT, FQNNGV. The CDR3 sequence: CASRTAGMDTGELFF. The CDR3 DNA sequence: TGTGCCAGCCGGACCGCGGGCATGGACACCGGGGAGCTGTTTTTT.

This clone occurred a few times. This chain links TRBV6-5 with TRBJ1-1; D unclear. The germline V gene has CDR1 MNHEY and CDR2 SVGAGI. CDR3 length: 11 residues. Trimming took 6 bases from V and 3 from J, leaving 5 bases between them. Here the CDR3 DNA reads TGTGCCAGCAGGTATCACACTGAAGCTTTCTTT. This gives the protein CASRYHTEAFF.

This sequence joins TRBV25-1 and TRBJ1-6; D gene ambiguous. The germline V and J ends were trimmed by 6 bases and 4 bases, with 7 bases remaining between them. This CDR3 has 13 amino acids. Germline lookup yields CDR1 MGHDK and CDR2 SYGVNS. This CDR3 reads CASRGQYNSPLHF. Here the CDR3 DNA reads TGTGCCAGCAGGGGCCAGTATAATTCACCCCTCCACTTT.

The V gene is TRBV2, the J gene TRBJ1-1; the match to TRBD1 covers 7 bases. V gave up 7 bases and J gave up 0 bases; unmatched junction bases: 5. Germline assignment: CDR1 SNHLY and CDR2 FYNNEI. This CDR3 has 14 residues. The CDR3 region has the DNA TGTGCCAGCACTTTACAGGGGATGAACACTGAAGCTTTCTTT. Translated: CASTLQGMNTEAFF. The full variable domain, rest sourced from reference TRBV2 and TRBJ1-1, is EPEVTQTPSHQVTQMGQEVILRCVPISNHLYFYWYRQILGQKVEFLVSFYNNEISEKSEIFDDQFSVERPDGSNFTLKIRSTKLEDSAMYFCASTLQGMNTEAFFGQGTRLTVV.

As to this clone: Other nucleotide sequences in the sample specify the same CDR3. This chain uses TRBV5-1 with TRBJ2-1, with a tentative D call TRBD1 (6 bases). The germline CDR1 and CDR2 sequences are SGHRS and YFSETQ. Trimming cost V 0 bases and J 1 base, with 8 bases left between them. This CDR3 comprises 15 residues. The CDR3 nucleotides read TGCGCCAGCAGCTTGGCCCAGGGGTCCTACAATGAGCAGTTCTTC. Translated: CASSLAQGSYNEQFF.

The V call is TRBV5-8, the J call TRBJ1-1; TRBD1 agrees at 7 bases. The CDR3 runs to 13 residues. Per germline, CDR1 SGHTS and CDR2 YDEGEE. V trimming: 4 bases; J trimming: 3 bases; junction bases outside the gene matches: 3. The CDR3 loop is CASSPRGDTEAFF. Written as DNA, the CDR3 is TGTGCCAGCAGCCCCAGGGGGGACACTGAAGCTTTCTTT.

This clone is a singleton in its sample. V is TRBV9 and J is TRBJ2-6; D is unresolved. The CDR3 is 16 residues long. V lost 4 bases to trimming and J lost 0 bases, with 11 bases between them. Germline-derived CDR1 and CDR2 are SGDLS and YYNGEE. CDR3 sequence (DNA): TGTGCCAGCAGCCTCCGACAACGCTCTGGGGCCAACGTCCTGACTTTC. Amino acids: CASSLRQRSGANVLTF. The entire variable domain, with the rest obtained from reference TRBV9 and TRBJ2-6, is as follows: DSGVTQTPKHLITATGQRVTLRCSPRSGDLSVYWYQQSLDQGLQFLIQYYNGEERAKGNILERFSAQQFPDLHSELNLSSLELGDSALYFCASSLRQRSGANVLTFGAGSRLTVL.

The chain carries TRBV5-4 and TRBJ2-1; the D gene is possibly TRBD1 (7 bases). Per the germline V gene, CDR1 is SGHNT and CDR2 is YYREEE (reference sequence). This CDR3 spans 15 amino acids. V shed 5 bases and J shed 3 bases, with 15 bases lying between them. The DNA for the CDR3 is TGTGCCAGCAGGGCGGGACAGAGAGACTACAATGAGCAGTTCTTC. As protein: CASRAGQRDYNEQFF. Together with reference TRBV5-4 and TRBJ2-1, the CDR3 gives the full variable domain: ETGVTQSPTHLIKTRGQQVTLRCSSQSGHNTVSWYQQALGQGPQFIFQYYREEENGRGNFPPRFSGLQFPNYSSELNVNALELDDSALYLCASRAGQRDYNEQFFGPGTRLTVL.

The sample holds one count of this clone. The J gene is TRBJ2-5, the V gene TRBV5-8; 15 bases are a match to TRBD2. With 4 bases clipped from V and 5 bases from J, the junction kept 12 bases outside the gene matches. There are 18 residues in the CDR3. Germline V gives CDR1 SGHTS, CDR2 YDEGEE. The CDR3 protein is CASSGHRTSGGAGETQYF. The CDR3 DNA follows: TGTGCCAGCAGCGGCCACAGGACTAGCGGGGGGGCCGGGGAGACCCAGTACTTC.

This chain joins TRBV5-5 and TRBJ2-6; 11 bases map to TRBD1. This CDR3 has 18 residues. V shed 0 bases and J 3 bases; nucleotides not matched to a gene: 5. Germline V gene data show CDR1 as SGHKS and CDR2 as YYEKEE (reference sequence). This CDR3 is CASSLAEDRGLGANVLTF. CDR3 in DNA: TGTGCCAGCAGCTTGGCCGAGGACAGGGGGCTTGGGGCCAACGTCCTGACTTTC.

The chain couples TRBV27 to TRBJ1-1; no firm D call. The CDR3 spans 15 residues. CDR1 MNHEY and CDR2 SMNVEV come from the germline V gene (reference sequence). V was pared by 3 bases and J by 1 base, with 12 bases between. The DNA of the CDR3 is TGTGCCAGCAGTTTTTACAGACCAGCGAACACTGAAGCTTTCTTT. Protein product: CASSFYRPANTEAFF.

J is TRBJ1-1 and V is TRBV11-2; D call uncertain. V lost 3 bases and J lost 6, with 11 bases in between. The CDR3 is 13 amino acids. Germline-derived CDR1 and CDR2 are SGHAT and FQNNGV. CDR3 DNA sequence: TGTGCCAGCAGCTTGATTAGAATGTCTGAAGCTTTCTTT. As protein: CASSLIRMSEAFF.

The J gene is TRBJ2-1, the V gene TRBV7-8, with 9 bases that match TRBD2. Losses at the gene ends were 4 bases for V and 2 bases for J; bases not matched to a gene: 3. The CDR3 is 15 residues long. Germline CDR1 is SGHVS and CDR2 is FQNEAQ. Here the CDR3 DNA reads TGTGCCAGCAGCTCCGCGGGGGGGGCCTACAATGAGCAGTTCTTC. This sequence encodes CASSSAGGAYNEQFF.